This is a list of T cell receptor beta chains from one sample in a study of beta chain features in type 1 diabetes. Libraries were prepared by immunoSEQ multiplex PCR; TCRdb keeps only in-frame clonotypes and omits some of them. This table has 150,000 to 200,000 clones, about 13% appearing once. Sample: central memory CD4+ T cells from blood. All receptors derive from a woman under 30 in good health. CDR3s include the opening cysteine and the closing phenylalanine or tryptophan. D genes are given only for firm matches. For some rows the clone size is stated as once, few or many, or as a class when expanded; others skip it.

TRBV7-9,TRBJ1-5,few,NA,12,TGTGCCAGCAGCTTTCTTGTCGGGCCCCAGCATTTT,CASSFLVGPQHF
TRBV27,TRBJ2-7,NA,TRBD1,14,TGTGCCAGCAGAGGAGTCAGGGGGACCTACGAGCAGTACTTC,CASRGVRGTYEQYF
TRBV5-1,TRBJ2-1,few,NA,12,TGCGCCAGCACCCCGGACAGAGATGAGCAGTTCTTC,CASTPDRDEQFF
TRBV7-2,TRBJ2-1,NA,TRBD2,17,TGTGCCAGCAGCTTAAATAGCGGGAGGAATTTCGACAATGAGCAGTTCTTC,CASSLNSGRNFDNEQFF
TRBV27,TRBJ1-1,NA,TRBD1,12,TGTGCCAGCAGCTATAGACAGGGCCGGGCTTTCTTT,CASSYRQGRAFF
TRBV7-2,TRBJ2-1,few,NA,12,TGTGCCAGCAGCTTGGTTGGCCTGGAGCAGTTCTTC,CASSLVGLEQFF
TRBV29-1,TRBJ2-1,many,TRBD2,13,TGCAGCGTTGATTCCCAGCGGGAGGGTGAGCAGTTCTTC,CSVDSQREGEQFF
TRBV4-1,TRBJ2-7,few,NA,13,TGCGCCAGCAGCCTCCAACAGGGCTACGAGCAGTACTTC,CASSLQQGYEQYF
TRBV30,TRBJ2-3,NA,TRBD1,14,TGTGCCTGGAGTGTCGGGGCAGGGGGTGATACGCAGTATTTT,CAWSVGAGGDTQYF
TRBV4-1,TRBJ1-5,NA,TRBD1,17,TGCGCCAGCAGCCAGCCCGGGACAGGGTTTAATAATCAGCCCCAGCATTTT,CASSQPGTGFNNQPQHF
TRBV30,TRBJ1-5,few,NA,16,TGTGCCTGGAGTTACCGGGGGAGCCCTAGCAATCAGCCCCAGCATTTT,CAWSYRGSPSNQPQHF
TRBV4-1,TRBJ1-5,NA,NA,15,TGCGCCAGCAGCCGGGAGAAGACCTTGGCTCAGCCCCAGCATTTT,CASSREKTLAQPQHF
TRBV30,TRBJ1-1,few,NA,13,TGTGCCTGGAGCCCGGGTGTCGGATCTGAAGCTTTCTTT,CAWSPGVGSEAFF
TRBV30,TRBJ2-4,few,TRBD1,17,TGTGCCTGGAGTATCCGATACAGGGGGGAGGCCAAAAACATTCAGTACTTC,CAWSIRYRGEAKNIQYF
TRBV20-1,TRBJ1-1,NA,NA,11,TGCAGTACGGACAGGAACACTGAAGCTTTCTTT,CSTDRNTEAFF
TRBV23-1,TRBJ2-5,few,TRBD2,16,TGCGCCAGCAGTCCACTCACTAGCGACCCACAAGAGACCCAGTACTTC,CASSPLTSDPQETQYF
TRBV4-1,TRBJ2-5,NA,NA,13,TGCGCCAGCAGCCAAGGCCTAGTAGAGACCCAGTACTTC,CASSQGLVETQYF
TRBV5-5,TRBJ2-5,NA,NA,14,TGTGCCAGCAGGCCGGACTTGTACCAAGAGACCCAGTACTTC,CASRPDLYQETQYF
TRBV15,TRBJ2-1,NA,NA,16,TGTGCCACCAGCCCCCGCCGGGGGAGTGCCTACAATGAGCAGTTCTTC,CATSPRRGSAYNEQFF
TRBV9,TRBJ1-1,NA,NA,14,TGTGCCAGCAGCGTAAGTGGAGGGAACACTGAAGCTTTCTTT,CASSVSGGNTEAFF
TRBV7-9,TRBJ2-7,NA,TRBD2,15,TGTGCCAGCAGCTTAAGTCTAGCGGGAGCCTACGAGCAGTACTTC,CASSLSLAGAYEQYF
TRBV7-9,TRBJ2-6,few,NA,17,TGTGCCAGCAGCTTTTTAACGGCGGGCTCTGGGGCCAACGTCCTGACTTTC,CASSFLTAGSGANVLTF
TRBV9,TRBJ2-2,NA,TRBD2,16,TGTGCCAGCAGCGGACGGACTAGCGGGAGCGCCGGGGAGCTGTTTTTT,CASSGRTSGSAGELFF
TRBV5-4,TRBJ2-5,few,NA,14,TGTGCCAGCAGCCAACTAGAGTCTAAAGAGACCCAGTACTTC,CASSQLESKETQYF
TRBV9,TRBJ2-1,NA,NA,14,TGTGCCAGCAGCCCCCGCCGGGACACGGGGATGGAGTTCTTC,CASSPRRDTGMEFF
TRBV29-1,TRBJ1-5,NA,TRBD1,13,TGCAGCGTCCAGACAGGGCCGGATCAGCCCCAGCATTTT,CSVQTGPDQPQHF
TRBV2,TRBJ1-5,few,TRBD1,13,TGTGCCAGCAGTACAACAGGGGACCAGCCCCAGCATTTT,CASSTTGDQPQHF
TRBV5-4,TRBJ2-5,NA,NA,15,TGTGCCAGCAGCACCCCTAGTTCTTACCAAGAGACCCAGTACTTC,CASSTPSSYQETQYF
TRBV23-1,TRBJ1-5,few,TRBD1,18,TGCGCCAGCAGTCATCGCGGCACCGGGACAGGGGGCAATCAGCCCCAGCATTTT,CASSHRGTGTGGNQPQHF
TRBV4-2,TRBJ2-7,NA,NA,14,TGTGCCAGCAGCCCGGACCTCTTAGAGCGGGAGCAGTACTTC,CASSPDLLEREQYF
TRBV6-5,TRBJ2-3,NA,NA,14,TGTGCCAGCAGTTCTTACACCGGCACAGATACGCAGTATTTT,CASSSYTGTDTQYF
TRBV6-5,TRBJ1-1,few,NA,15,TGTGCCAGCAGTTACCAAGGGGTCATGAACACTGAAGCTTTCTTT,CASSYQGVMNTEAFF
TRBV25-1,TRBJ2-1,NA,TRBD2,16,TGTGCCAGCACCGTAGCGGGAGGGAGTAGAAGCGATGAGCAGTTCTTC,CASTVAGGSRSDEQFF
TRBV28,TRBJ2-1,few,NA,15,TGTGCCAGCAGTTTAGGGGACTTTGATATTGCTGAGCAGTTCTTC,CASSLGDFDIAEQFF
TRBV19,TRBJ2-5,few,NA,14,TGTGCCAGTAGTCCACAGGGACTACAAGAGACCCAGTACTTC,CASSPQGLQETQYF
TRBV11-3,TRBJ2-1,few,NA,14,TGTGCCAGCAGCAGGGGCGGCTCCTACAATGAGCAGTTCTTC,CASSRGGSYNEQFF
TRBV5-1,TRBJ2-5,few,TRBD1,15,TGCGCCAGCAGCAGGACAGGGGTAGGGGAAGAGACCCAGTACTTC,CASSRTGVGEETQYF
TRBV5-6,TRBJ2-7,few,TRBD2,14,TGTGCCAGCAGCCTCTGGACTAGATCCTACGAGCAGTACTTC,CASSLWTRSYEQYF
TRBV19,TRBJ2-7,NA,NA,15,TGTGCCAGTAGCTCCGGGCCCCAGGGAGGAGACGAGCAGTACTTC,CASSSGPQGGDEQYF
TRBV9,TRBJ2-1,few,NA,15,TGTGCCAGCAGCGTAGTTCCCCGACAATACAATGAGCAGTTCTTC,CASSVVPRQYNEQFF
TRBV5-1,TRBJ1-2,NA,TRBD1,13,TGCGCCAGCAGCTTCGACAGGGTTGATGGCTACACCTTC,CASSFDRVDGYTF
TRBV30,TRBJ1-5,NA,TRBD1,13,TGTGCCTGGAGATCAACAGGGGAACAGCCCCAGCATTTT,CAWRSTGEQPQHF
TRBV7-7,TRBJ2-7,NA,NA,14,TGTGCCAGCAGCTTAGGATCGTCCGCGGCCGAGCAGTACTTC,CASSLGSSAAEQYF
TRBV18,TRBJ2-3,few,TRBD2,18,TGTGCCAGCTCACTAAACCGACTAGCGGGAGCCGCGGGAGATACGCAGTATTTT,CASSLNRLAGAAGDTQYF
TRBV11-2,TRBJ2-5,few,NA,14,TGTGCCAGCAGCCTGGGACATATCCAAGAGACCCAGTACTTC,CASSLGHIQETQYF
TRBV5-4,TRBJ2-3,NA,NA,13,TGTGCCAGCAGCTTACAGGGAACAGATACGCAGTATTTT,CASSLQGTDTQYF
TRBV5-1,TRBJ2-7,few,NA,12,TGCGCCAGCAGCAAGCACCGCTACGAGCAGTACTTC,CASSKHRYEQYF
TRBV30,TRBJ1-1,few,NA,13,TGTGCCTGGAGTGTAACCGGGGACACTGAAGCTTTCTTT,CAWSVTGDTEAFF
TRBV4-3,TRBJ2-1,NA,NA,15,TGCGCCAGCAGCCAAGATTTAAAGGGAGGCGGTATGCAGTTCTTC,CASSQDLKGGGMQFF
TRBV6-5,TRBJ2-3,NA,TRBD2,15,TGTGCCAGCAGTTACACTAGCGGGAGTGCAGATACGCAGTATTTT,CASSYTSGSADTQYF
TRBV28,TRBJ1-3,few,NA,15,TGTGCCAGCAGTTTGGTGAGGTGGTCTGGAAACACCATATATTTT,CASSLVRWSGNTIYF
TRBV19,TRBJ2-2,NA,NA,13,TGTGCCAGTAGTAACACAGCCAGGGGGGAGCTGTTTTTT,CASSNTARGELFF
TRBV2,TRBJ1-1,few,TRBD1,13,TGTGCCAGCACTGAGGAGGGGGCGACTGAAGCTTTCTTT,CASTEEGATEAFF
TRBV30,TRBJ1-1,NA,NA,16,TGTGCCTGGAGTGTAAGGGGCTGGACAGAGAACACTGAAGCTTTCTTT,CAWSVRGWTENTEAFF